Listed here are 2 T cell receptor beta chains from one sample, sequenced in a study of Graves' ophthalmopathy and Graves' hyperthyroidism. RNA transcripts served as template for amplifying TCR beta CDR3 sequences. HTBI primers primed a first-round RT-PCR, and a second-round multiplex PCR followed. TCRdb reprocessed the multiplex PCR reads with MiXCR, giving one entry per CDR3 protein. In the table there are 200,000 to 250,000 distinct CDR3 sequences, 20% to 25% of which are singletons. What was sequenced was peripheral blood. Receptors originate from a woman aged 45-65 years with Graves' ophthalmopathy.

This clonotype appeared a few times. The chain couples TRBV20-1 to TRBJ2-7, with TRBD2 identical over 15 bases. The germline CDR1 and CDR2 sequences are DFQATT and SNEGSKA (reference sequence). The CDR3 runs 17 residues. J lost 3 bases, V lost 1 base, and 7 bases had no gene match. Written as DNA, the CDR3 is TGCAGTGCTAGAGGGGGAGGGGGACTAGCGGGAGGCTACGAGCAGTACTTC. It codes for CSARGGGGLAGGYEQYF.

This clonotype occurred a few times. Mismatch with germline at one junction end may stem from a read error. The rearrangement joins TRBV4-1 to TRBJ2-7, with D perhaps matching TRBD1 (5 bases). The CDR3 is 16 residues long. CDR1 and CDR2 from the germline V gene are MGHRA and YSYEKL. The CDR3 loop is CGSSQRVGDSSYEQYF. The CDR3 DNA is TGCGGCAGCAGCCAACGAGTCGGAGACAGCTCCTACGAGCAGTACTTC.